The clone carrying this T cell receptor beta chain was counted ten times or more. The data derive from a study of spatial heterogeneity in lung cancer. Time point denoted: sample taken at primary tumor resection. The CDR3 covers 12 residues. Germline CDR1 is SGHAT and CDR2 is FQNNGV. V was shortened by 4 bases and J by 8 bases, with 9 bases between the two germline ends. TCRdb reanalysed the 5' RACE reads using MiXCR and keeps one entry per CDR3 protein. The data contain 40,000 or so distinct CDR3 sequences, under 4% of them singletons. The J gene is TRBJ2-1, the V gene TRBV11-2; D not certain. This clonotype was obtained from a male donor with early-stage non-small cell lung cancer. The sample consisted of normal lung tissue next to the tumor, taken at surgery. DNA for the CDR3: TGTGCCAGCAGCTATTATAATGATGAGCAGTTCTTC. Protein: CASSYYNDEQFF.